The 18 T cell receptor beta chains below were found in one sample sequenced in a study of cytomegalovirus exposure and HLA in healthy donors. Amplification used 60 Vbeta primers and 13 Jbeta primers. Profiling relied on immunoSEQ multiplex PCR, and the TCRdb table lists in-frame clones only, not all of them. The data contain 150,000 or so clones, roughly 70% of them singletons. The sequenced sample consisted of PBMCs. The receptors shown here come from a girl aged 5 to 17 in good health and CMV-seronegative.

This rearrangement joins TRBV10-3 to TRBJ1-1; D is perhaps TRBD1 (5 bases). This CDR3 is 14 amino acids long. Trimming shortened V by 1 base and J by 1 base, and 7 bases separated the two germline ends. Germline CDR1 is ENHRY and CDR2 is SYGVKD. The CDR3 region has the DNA TGTGCCATCAGTGAGTTGGGGCAGAACACTGAAGCTTTCTTT. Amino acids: CAISELGQNTEAFF.

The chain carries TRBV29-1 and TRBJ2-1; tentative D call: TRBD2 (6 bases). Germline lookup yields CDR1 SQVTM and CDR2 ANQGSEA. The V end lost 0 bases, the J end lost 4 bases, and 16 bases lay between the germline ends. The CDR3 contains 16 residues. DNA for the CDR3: TGCAGCGTTGAAGAAGGCGGCGGGGTAGGGTACAATGAGCAGTTCTTC. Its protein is CSVEEGGGVGYNEQFF.

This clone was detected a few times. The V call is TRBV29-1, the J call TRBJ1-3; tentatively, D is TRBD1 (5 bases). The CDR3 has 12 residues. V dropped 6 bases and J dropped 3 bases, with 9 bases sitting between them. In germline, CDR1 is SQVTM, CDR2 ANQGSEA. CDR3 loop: CSVAGYGNTIYF. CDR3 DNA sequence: TGCAGCGTCGCAGGGTATGGAAACACCATATATTTT. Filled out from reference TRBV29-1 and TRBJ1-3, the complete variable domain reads SAVISQKPSRDICQRGTSLTIQCQVDSQVTMMFWYRQQPGQSLTLIATANQGSEATYESGFVIDKFPISRPNLTFSTLTVSNMSPEDSSIYLCSVAGYGNTIYFGEGSWLTVV.

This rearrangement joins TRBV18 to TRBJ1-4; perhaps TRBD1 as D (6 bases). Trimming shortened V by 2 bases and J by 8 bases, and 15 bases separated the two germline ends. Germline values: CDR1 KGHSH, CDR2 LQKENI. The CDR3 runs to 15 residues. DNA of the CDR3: TGTGCCAGCTCACCAGGACAGCTCCCGGAGGAAAAACTGTTTTTT. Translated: CASSPGQLPEEKLFF.

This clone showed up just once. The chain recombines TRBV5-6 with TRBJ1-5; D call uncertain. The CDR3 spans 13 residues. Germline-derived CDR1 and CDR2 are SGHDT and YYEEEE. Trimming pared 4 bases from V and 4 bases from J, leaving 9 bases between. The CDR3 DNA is TGTGCCAGCAGCCGGGGAGATAATCAGCCCCAGCATTTT. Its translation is CASSRGDNQPQHF.

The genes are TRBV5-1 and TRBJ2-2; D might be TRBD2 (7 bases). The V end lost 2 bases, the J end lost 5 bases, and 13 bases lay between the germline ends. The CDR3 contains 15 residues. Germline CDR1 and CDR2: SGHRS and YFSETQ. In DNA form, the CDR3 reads TGCGCCAGCAGCTTAGGGGGGGGCCCGACCGGGGAGCTGTTTTTT. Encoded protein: CASSLGGGPTGELFF. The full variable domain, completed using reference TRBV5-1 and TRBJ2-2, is KAGVTQTPRYLIKTRGQQVTLSCSPISGHRSVSWYQQTPGQGLQFLFEYFSETQRNKGNFPGRFSGRQFSNSRSEMNVSTLELGDSALYLCASSLGGGPTGELFFGEGSRLTVL.

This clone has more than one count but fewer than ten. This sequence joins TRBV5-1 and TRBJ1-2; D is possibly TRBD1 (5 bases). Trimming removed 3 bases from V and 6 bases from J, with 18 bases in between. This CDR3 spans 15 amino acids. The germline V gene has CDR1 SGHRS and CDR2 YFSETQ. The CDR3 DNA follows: TGCGCCAGCAGCTCCCCCTTCCCGCTGACAGATGGCTACACCTTC. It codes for CASSSPFPLTDGYTF.

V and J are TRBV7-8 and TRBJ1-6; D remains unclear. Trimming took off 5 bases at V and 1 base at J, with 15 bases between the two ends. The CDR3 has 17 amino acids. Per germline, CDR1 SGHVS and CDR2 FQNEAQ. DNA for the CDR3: TGTGCCAGCAGCCCCCTCCCGACACTTTCCTATAATTCACCCCTCCACTTT. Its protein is CASSPLPTLSYNSPLHF.

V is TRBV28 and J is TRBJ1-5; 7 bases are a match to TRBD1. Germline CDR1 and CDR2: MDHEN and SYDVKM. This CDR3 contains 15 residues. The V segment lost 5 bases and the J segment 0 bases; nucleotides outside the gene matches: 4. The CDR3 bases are TGTGCCAGCAGTAAAGGGGGCTATAGCAATCAGCCCCAGCATTTT. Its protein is CASSKGGYSNQPQHF. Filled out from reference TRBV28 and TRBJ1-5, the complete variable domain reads DVKVTQSSRYLVKRTGEKVFLECVQDMDHENMFWYRQDPGLGLRLIYFSYDVKMKEKGDIPEGYSVSREKKERFSLILESASTNQTSMYLCASSKGGYSNQPQHFGDGTRLSIL.

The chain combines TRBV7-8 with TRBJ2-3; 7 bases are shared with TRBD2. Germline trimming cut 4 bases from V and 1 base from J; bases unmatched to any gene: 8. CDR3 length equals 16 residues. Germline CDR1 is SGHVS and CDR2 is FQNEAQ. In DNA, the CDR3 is TGTGCCAGCAGCTCCTCGACTAGCTCCCGCACAGATACGCAGTATTTT. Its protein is CASSSSTSSRTDTQYF.

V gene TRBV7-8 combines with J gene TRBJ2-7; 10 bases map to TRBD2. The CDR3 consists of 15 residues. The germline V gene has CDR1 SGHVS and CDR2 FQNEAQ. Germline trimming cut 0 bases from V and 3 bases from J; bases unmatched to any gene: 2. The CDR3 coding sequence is TGTGCCAGCAGCTTAGCAGCGGGGGGGATCTACGAGCAGTACTTC. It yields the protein CASSLAAGGIYEQYF.

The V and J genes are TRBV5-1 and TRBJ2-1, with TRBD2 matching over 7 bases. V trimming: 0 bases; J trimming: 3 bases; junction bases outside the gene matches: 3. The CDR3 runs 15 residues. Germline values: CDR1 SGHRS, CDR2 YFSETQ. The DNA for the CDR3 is TGCGCCAGCAGCTTGGCTGGGGGGGGCTACAATGAGCAGTTCTTC. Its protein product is CASSLAGGGYNEQFF.

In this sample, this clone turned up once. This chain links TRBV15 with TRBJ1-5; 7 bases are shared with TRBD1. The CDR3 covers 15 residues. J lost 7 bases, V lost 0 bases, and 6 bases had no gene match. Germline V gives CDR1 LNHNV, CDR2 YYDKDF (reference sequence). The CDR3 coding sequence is TGTGCCACCAGCAGAGAGAACAGGGGCTACCAGCCCCAGCATTTT. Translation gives CATSRENRGYQPQHF.

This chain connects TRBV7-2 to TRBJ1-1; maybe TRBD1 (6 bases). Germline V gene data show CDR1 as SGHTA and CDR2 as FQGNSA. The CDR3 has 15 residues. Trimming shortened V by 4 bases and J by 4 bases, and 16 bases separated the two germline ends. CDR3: CASSSQGWSITEAFF. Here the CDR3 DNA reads TGTGCCAGCAGCTCCCAGGGGTGGTCCATCACTGAAGCTTTCTTT.

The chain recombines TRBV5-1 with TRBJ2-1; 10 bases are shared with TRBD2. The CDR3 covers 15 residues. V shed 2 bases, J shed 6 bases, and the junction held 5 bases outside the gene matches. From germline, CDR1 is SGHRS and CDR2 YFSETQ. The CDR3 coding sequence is TGCGCCAGCAGCTTCGATAGCGGGGGGATCAATGAGCAGTTCTTC. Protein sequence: CASSFDSGGINEQFF. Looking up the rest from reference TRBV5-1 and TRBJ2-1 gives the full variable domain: KAGVTQTPRYLIKTRGQQVTLSCSPISGHRSVSWYQQTPGQGLQFLFEYFSETQRNKGNFPGRFSGRQFSNSRSEMNVSTLELGDSALYLCASSFDSGGINEQFFGPGTRLTVL.

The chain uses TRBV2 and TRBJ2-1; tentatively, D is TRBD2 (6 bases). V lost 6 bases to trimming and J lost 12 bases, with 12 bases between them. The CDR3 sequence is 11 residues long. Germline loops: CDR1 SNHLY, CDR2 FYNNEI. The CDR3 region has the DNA TGTGCCAGCAGGGGGTTGGGGGGGCAGTTCTTC. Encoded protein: CASRGLGGQFF.

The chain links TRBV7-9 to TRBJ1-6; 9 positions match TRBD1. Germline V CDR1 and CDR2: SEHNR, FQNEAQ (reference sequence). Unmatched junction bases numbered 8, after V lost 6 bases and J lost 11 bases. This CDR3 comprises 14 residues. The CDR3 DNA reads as TGTGCCAGCAGGTCGACAGGGGGGATTCCACCCCTCCACTTT. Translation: CASRSTGGIPPLHF.

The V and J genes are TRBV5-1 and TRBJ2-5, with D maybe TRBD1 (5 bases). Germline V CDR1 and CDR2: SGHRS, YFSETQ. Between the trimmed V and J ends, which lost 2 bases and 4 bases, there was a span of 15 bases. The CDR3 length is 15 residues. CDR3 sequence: CASSLTSQAGETQYF. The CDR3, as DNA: TGCGCCAGCAGCTTAACCTCACAGGCTGGAGAGACCCAGTACTTC.